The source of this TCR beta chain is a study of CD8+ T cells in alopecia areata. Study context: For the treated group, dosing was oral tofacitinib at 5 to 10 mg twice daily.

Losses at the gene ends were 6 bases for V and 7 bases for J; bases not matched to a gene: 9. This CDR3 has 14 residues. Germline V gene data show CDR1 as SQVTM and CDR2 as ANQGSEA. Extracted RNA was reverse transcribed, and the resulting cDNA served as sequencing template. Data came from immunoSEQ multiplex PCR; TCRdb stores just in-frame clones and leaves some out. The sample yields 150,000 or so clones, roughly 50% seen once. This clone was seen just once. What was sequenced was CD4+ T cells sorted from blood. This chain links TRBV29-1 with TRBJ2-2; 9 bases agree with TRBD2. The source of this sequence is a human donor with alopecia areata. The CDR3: CSVQGGRVGGELFF. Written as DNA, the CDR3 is TGCAGCGTCCAGGGCGGGAGGGTTGGCGGGGAGCTGTTTTTT.